The 30 T cell receptor beta chains below were found in one sample sequenced in a study of tumor-infiltrating lymphocytes in primary liver carcinoma. The tissue used was unsorted bulk material of about 19-34 mg. RNA and DNA were co-extracted from it with the AllPrep DNA/RNA mini kit. Production of TCR beta cDNA used roughly 480 ng total RNA together with a constant-region primer. What produced the TCR beta libraries was three nested multiplex PCR rounds using slightly modified ARM-PCR. In the first two PCR rounds, TRBV1-TRBV30 forward primers were paired with a C-beta reverse primer, and each round lasted about 9 cycles. TCRdb reprocessed the multiplex PCR reads with MiXCR, giving one entry per CDR3 protein. The top ten hold roughly a third of the sample, which has 25,000 or so distinct CDR3 sequences, 75% to 80% seen once. Sample: liver tumor tissue from sampling region 5. The subset is: tumor region T5, tumor centre. The source of these receptors is a woman between 25 and 40 years old with primary liver carcinoma and hepatitis B virus infection.

With regard to this clonotype: This may be a read error: a much more frequent sequence differs by one nucleotide. The rearrangement links TRBV5-1 to TRBJ2-1; perhaps TRBD1 as D (6 bases). The ends were cut back, 1 base at V and 12 bases at J, with 20 bases in the middle. This CDR3 has 15 amino acids. The germline V gene encodes CDR1 SGHRS and CDR2 YFSETQ. The CDR3 sequence is CASSLTGMTYDGQFF. In nucleotides, the CDR3 is TGCGCCAGCAGCTTGACAGGGATGACCTACGATGGGCAGTTCTTC.

This chain connects TRBV11-2 to TRBJ2-3, with D possibly TRBD1 on 6 matching bases. Germline lookup yields CDR1 SGHAT and CDR2 FQNNGV. The CDR3 totals 16 residues. The CDR3 loop reads CVNSRTQQGRGDTQYF. The CDR3 DNA reads as TGTGTCAACAGCCGGACGCAACAGGGAAGGGGAGATACGCAGTATTTT.

Points on this clonotype: The CDR3 does not close with the conserved phenylalanine or tryptophan, likely indicating a read error. DNA of the CDR3: TGTGCCAGCAGCTCTGGAGGGGGTGTCTGGGGGGCAACGACCCAGTACCTC. Protein sequence: CASSSGGGVWGATTQYL. The J gene is TRBJ2-5, the V gene TRBV11-2; the D call may be TRBD1 or TRBD2 (6 bases each). Trimming shortened V by 4 bases and J by 7 bases, and 25 bases separated the two germline ends. The CDR3 length is 17 residues. The germline V gene has CDR1 SGHAT and CDR2 FQNNGV.

A note on this clonotype: It may be a read error: a sequence one base away is much more abundant. The chain combines TRBV9 with TRBJ2-7; TRBD1 agrees at 10 bases. The CDR3 totals 16 residues. The germline CDR1 and CDR2 sequences are SGDLS and YYNGEE. CDR3 sequence: CANSVGSGTGDYEQYF. The CDR3 DNA sequence: TGTGCCAACAGCGTAGGGTCCGGGACAGGGGACTACGAGCAGTACTTC.

With regard to this clonotype: A junction boundary mismatches the germline segment, possibly from a read error. This rearrangement joins TRBV11-1 to TRBJ2-2, with TRBD2 matching over 7 bases. This CDR3 has 16 residues. Germline-derived CDR1 and CDR2 are SGHAT and FQDESV (reference sequence). The CDR3 reads CAISRVMAGVSGELFF. CDR3 bases: TGTGCCATCAGCAGGGTTATGGCGGGAGTGTCCGGGGAACTCTTTTTT.

By share, this clonotype counts as medium-sized. This may arise from a read error, as a much more abundant clone is one base away. The V and J genes are TRBV11-2 and TRBJ2-7; D remains ambiguous. The CDR3 is made up of 13 amino acids. Germline lookup yields CDR1 SGHAT and CDR2 FQNNGV. CDR3 sequence (DNA): TGTACCAGCAGCCCCTCGAATACGGGCGAGCAGTACTTC. Translated, it gives CTSSPSNTGEQYF.

Concerning this clonotype: The junction shows a germline mismatch at one end, possibly a read error. V gene TRBV7-9 combines with J gene TRBJ1-5; no reliable D call. The better agreement between TRBJ2-3 and the DNA end casts doubt on the J call. The length of the CDR3 is 14 residues. Per germline, CDR1 SEHNR and CDR2 FQNEAQ (reference sequence). In DNA form, the CDR3 reads TGTGCGAGCAGCCTCCAGGAGAACAATCAGCCCCAGTATTTT. Its protein product is CASSLQENNQPQYF.

On this clonotype: Mismatch with germline at one junction end may stem from a read error. V gene TRBV28 combines with J gene TRBJ2-7, with TRBD2 identical over 14 bases. This CDR3 is 16 amino acids long. Germline V gene lookup returns CDR1 MDHEN and CDR2 SYDVKM. CDR3 in amino acids: CASSFLGLAGVGEQYF. DNA for the CDR3: TGTGCCAGCAGTTTTTTGGGACTAGCGGGAGTTGGCGAGCAATACTTC.

On this clonotype itself: At one end, the junction sequence differs from germline, possibly due to a read error. The chain recombines TRBV4-3 with TRBJ2-7; D may be TRBD2 (5 bases). Germline lookup yields CDR1 LGHNA and CDR2 YSLEER. The CDR3 contains 12 residues. The CDR3 DNA reads TGCGCCAGCAGCCTCTACGACTACAAGCAGTACTTC. Translation: CASSLYDYKQYF.

A few counts support this clonotype. Its ends do not fully match the called genes, so a read error is possible. The DNA of the CDR3 is TGTGCCAGCAACTTATCCCCGGCAGGGGGAAGCACCGGGGAGCTGTTTTTT. It codes for CASNLSPAGGSTGELFF. The rearrangement uses TRBV7-3 and TRBJ2-2, with 7 bases fitting TRBD1. From germline, CDR1 is SGHTA and CDR2 FQGTGA. The length of the CDR3 is 17 residues.

As to this clonotype: Because the CDR3 is missing its conserved closing phenylalanine or tryptophan, this is likely a read error. No DNA is shown, since the ends of the CDR3 on it are uncertain; the CDR3 is the one TCRdb lists. The chain combines TRBV11-2 with TRBJ2-1; the table's D call, TRBD1, was not checked against the DNA. The CDR3 has 14 residues if both end residues are counted. Germline V gene data show CDR1 as SGHAT and CDR2 as FQNNGV. CDR3 sequence reads: CASSSRPPWGEQLL.

In the case of this clonotype: Mismatch with germline at one junction end may stem from a read error. CDR3 in DNA: TGTGCCAGCAGCTTGGTGGACAGAAGCACAGATACCCAGTATTTT. Encoded protein: CASSLVDRSTDTQYF. V and J are TRBV28 and TRBJ2-3; D is perhaps TRBD1 (6 bases). Germline values: CDR1 MDHEN, CDR2 SYDVKM. This CDR3 spans 15 amino acids.

On this clonotype itself: Compared with germline, one end of the junction differs, possibly owing to a read error. CDR3 region: CASSLWTSQTVEIQYF. In DNA form, the CDR3 reads TGTGCCAGCAGCCTATGGACTAGCCAGACCGTAGAGATCCAGTACTTC. The rearrangement uses TRBV12-3 or TRBV12-4 and TRBJ2-5; 8 bases line up with TRBD2. This CDR3 is 16 amino acids long.

This clonotype was seen only a few times. The final CDR3 position lacks the conserved phenylalanine or tryptophan, pointing to a likely read error. The V and J genes are TRBV15 and TRBJ2-1, with D perhaps matching TRBD2 (6 bases). CDR1 is LNHNV, CDR2 YYDKDF, per germline (reference sequence). The CDR3 length is 13 residues. V lost 9 bases to trimming and J lost 5 bases, with 14 bases between them. The CDR3 here is CATSGQQHNEQFL. The CDR3 bases are TGTGCCACTAGCGGCCAGCAACACAATGAGCAGTTCCTC.

Concerning this clonotype: Lacking the conserved final phenylalanine or tryptophan, this CDR3 likely reflects a read error. The V gene is TRBV11-3, the J gene TRBJ2-1, with D perhaps matching TRBD1 or TRBD2 (5 bases each). The CDR3 covers 15 residues. CDR1 is SGHNT, CDR2 YENEEA, per germline. The CDR3 DNA is TGTGTCAGCAGCCTCGGGGCCCGCTCCTACAATGAGCAGTTCTTA. Its translation: CVSSLGARSYNEQFL.

This clonotype was observed a single time. One junction end disagrees with the germline gene, perhaps due to a read error. For the CDR3, the DNA is TGTGCCAGCAGTCCGCGGACTGTGTTCACCCGGGAGCTGTTTTTT. Protein sequence: CASSPRTVFTRELFF. The chain has TRBV6-5 and TRBJ2-2; TRBD2 might be the D (5 bases). Germline V gene sequence: CDR1 MNHEY, CDR2 SVGAGI. CDR3 size: 15 residues.

This chain uses TRBV4-3 with TRBJ2-2, with 7 bases lining up with TRBD2. The CDR3 sequence is 19 residues long. After removal of 5 bases from V and 10 bases from J, the junction contained 25 bases not matched to a gene. CDR1 is LGHNA, CDR2 YSLEER, per germline. The CDR3 reads CASSVLVGGPRSNAEELFF. CDR3 sequence (DNA): TGCGCCAGCAGCGTACTAGTGGGAGGGCCCCGTTCGAACGCCGAGGAGCTGTTTTTT.

Of note for this clonotype: The junction does not match germline at one end; this may be a read error. The J gene is TRBJ2-3, the V gene TRBV12-3 or TRBV12-4, with TRBD2 matching 14 bases. The CDR3 spans 21 residues. CDR3 residues: CAGSSNGPGTSGSGATDTQYF. The CDR3 DNA follows: TGTGCCGGCAGTTCTAATGGTCCCGGGACTAGCGGGAGTGGGGCCACAGATACGCAGTATTTT.

With respect to this clonotype: A junction boundary mismatches the germline segment, possibly from a read error. This chain connects TRBV28 to TRBJ2-3; 8 bases are a match to TRBD1. The CDR3 has 14 amino acids. Germline-derived CDR1 and CDR2 are MDHEN and SYDVKM. CDR3 sequence reads: CATSGTGVEDMQYF. As DNA, the CDR3 is TGTGCCACCTCCGGGACAGGTGTGGAAGATATGCAGTATTTT.

Note on this clonotype: A read error may produce the germline difference seen at one junction end. The chain combines TRBV30 with TRBJ2-7; the D gene could be TRBD1 or TRBD2 (5 bases each). This CDR3 comprises 13 residues. Germline V gene sequence: CDR1 GTSNPN, CDR2 SVGIG (reference sequence). CDR3 sequence reads: CAGSAVWGHEQYF. The DNA for the CDR3 is TGTGCCGGGAGCGCCGTATGGGGCCACGAGCAGTACTTC.

A remark on this clonotype: Germline and junction disagree at one end, which may indicate a read error. V usage is TRBV13 and J usage is TRBJ1-1, with a tentative D call TRBD1 (6 bases). There are 14 residues in the CDR3. The germline CDR1 and CDR2 sequences are PRHDT and FYEKMQ (reference sequence). The CDR3: CASRIGGANAEAFF. The CDR3 DNA reads TGTGCCAGCAGGATAGGGGGTGCAAACGCTGAAGCCTTCTTT. Based on the CDR3 plus reference TRBV13 and TRBJ1-1, the full variable domain is AAGVIQSPRHLIKEKRETATLKCYPIPRHDTVYWYQQGPGQDPQFLISFYEKMQSDKGSIPDRFSAQQFSDYHSELNMSSLELGDSALYFCASRIGGANAEAFFGQGTRLTVV.

The rearrangement links TRBV11-2 to TRBJ1-1; D might be TRBD1 (6 bases). The V gene lost 0 bases and the J gene lost 10 bases, with 12 bases spanning the gap. The CDR3 runs to 13 residues. Looked up from germline, CDR1 is SGHAT and CDR2 is FQNNGV. CDR3 protein: CASSLERGRRAFF. CDR3 coding DNA: TGTGCCAGCAGCTTAGAGCGGGGGCGGCGAGCTTTCTTT. Complete variable domain (other parts from reference TRBV11-2 and TRBJ1-1): EAGVAQSPRYKIIEKRQSVAFWCNPISGHATLYWYQQILGQGPKLLIQFQNNGVVDDSQLPKDRFSAERLKGVDSTLKIQPAKLEDSAVYLCASSLERGRRAFFGQGTRLTVV.

Points on this clonotype: A read error may account for a junction end that differs from germline. This chain uses TRBV12-3 or TRBV12-4 with TRBJ2-2, with 10 bases matching TRBD2. The CDR3 is 16 residues long. CDR3 sequence (DNA): TGCGCCATTAGTCCACGGGCTAGCGGGAGTTACGGGGAGCTGTTTTTT. Translating it yields CAISPRASGSYGELFF.

To note about this clonotype: One end of the junction does not line up with germline, which may come from a read error. The chain couples TRBV5-1 to TRBJ2-7, with a tentative D call TRBD1 (6 bases). This CDR3 spans 13 amino acids. Per the germline V gene, CDR1 is SGHRS and CDR2 is YFSETQ. The CDR3 coding sequence is TGCGCCAGTAGCTGGGACAAGGTCTACGAGCAGTACTTC. It yields the protein CASSWDKVYEQYF. Based on the CDR3 plus reference TRBV5-1 and TRBJ2-7, the full variable domain is KAGVTQTPRYLIKTRGQQVTLSCSPISGHRSVSWYQQTPGQGLQFLFEYFSETQRNKGNFPGRFSGRQFSNSRSEMNVSTLELGDSALYLCASSWDKVYEQYFGPGTRLTVT.

Concerning this clonotype itself: Sequence at one end of the junction differs from germline and may be a read error. This chain uses TRBV4-2 with TRBJ2-7, with 9 bases identical to TRBD1. Looked up from germline, CDR1 is LGHNA and CDR2 is YNFKEQ. The CDR3 spans 16 residues. This CDR3 reads CVSSQEGTGQGYERYF. In nucleotides, the CDR3 is TGTGTCAGCAGCCAAGAAGGGACGGGACAGGGCTACGAGCGGTACTTC.

This clonotype is termed medium-sized. The chain has TRBV6-2 or TRBV6-3 and TRBJ1-1; TRBD1 matches 7 bases. V shed 6 bases, J shed 2 bases, and the junction held 9 bases outside the gene matches. CDR1 and CDR2 from the germline V gene are MNHEY and SVGEGT. The CDR3 extends over 15 amino acids. CDR3: CASRITYRGNTEAFF. CDR3 nucleotides: TGTGCCAGCAGGATCACCTACAGGGGAAACACTGAAGCTTTCTTT.

Concerning this clonotype: In this CDR3 the conserved last residue, phenylalanine or tryptophan, is missing, so a read error is likely. It is unclear where the CDR3 begins or ends on the DNA, so no DNA is shown, and the CDR3 is as TCRdb lists it. The chain is built from TRBV11-2 and TRBJ1-1; the table's D call TRBD1 went unverified against the DNA. The length of the CDR3 is 20 amino acids, counting both ends. Germline V gene sequence: CDR1 SGHAT, CDR2 FQNNGV. The CDR3 spells CASSARERGRKRWSNTEAFS.

A remark on this clonotype: A read error is likely, as this CDR3 ends without the conserved phenylalanine or tryptophan. V usage is TRBV11-2 and J usage is TRBJ2-7; no reliable D call. The germline gives CDR1 SGHAT, CDR2 FQNNGV. The CDR3 has 15 residues. The V gene lost 0 bases and the J gene lost 9 bases, with 18 bases spanning the gap. CDR3 loop: CASSLEARNLRGQYI. CDR3 nucleotide sequence: TGTGCCAGCAGCTTAGAAGCGAGGAATCTACGCGGGCAGTACATC.

This clonotype is a singleton in its sample. The CDR3 does not end in the conserved phenylalanine or tryptophan, so this is likely a read error. V usage is TRBV7-8 and J usage is TRBJ2-7, with a possible D match to TRBD2 (6 bases). Trimming took 4 bases from V and 6 from J, leaving 19 bases between them. CDR1 is SGHVS, CDR2 FQNEAQ, per germline. This CDR3 spans 15 amino acids. This chain's CDR3 is CASSSRLAGSTEQYI. Written as DNA, the CDR3 is TGTGCCAGCAGCTCCCGACTGGCGGGATCTACCGAGCAGTACATC.

The chain links TRBV18 to TRBJ1-5; D gene unclear. V lost 6 bases and J 0 bases, leaving 12 bases between the germline ends. The V gene's germline CDR1 is KGHSH and CDR2 LQKENI. The CDR3 contains 15 residues. CDR3 residues: CASSLSANSNQPQHF. CDR3 nucleotide sequence: TGTGCCAGCTCGCTCTCCGCCAATAGCAATCAGCCCCAGCATTTT.